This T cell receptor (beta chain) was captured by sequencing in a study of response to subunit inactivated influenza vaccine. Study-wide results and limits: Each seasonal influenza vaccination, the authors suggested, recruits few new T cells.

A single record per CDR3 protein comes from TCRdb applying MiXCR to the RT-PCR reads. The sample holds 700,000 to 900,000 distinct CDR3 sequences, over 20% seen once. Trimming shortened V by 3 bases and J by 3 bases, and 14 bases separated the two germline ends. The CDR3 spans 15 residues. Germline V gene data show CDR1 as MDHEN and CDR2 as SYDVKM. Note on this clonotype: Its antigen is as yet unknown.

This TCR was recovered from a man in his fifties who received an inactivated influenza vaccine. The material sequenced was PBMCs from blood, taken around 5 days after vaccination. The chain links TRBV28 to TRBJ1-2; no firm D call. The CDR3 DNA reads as TGTGCCAGCAGTTTTGTTGAAGGGAAGGACTATGGCTACACCTTC. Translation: CASSFVEGKDYGYTF.